The clone carrying this T cell receptor (beta chain) has only a few counts. Its antigen is undetermined. The PCR contained 60 Vbeta and 13 Jbeta primers. Sequenced by immunoSEQ multiplex PCR; TCRdb stores in-frame clones only, minus some. The table includes more than 85,000 clones, approximately 86% detected once. The data originate from a study of cytomegalovirus exposure and HLA in healthy donors. From germline, CDR1 is MNHNY and CDR2 SVGAGI (reference sequence). The CDR3 consists of 13 residues. V was shortened by 6 bases and J by 7 bases, with 15 bases between the two germline ends. Broader study findings: One variant, a missense change in DCLRE1C, was linked in a later analysis to TCR beta V- and J-gene trimming.

The genes are TRBV6-6 and TRBJ1-1; a weak D match, TRBD1 (5 bases). This receptor was obtained from a man aged 40-50 years in good health and CMV-seronegative. The sample consisted of PBMCs. The chain's CDR3 is CASSPDIQGEAFF. CDR3 nucleotides: TGTGCCAGCAGCCCAGATATTCAGGGTGAAGCTTTCTTT.